The rows below give T cell receptor beta chains drawn from one sample of a study of CD8+CD57+ T cells in acquired aplastic anemia. TCRdb processed the reads anew with MiXCR; each CDR3 protein has one entry. This sample has more than 150,000 distinct CDR3 sequences, with roughly 50% found just once. Sequencing used sorted CD4+, CD8+, or CD8+CD57+ T cells (not recorded which) from PBMCs. The receptor set was obtained from a human donor with aplastic anemia. The CDR3 runs from the conserved cysteine through the conserved F or W. The order of the fields is CDR3 length, D gene, V gene, J gene, clone size, CDR3 protein, CDR3 DNA. D genes are given only for firm matches. Size values are once, few and many counts, or a class for expanded clones, and some rows have none.

CDR3 length: 19
D gene: TRBD2
V gene: TRBV11-2
J gene: TRBJ2-7
clone size: few
CDR3 protein: CASSLYVASGSFTSYEQYF
CDR3 DNA: TGTGCCAGCAGCTTATACGTGGCTAGCGGGTCGTTTACTTCCTACGAGCAGTACTTC

CDR3 length: 13
D gene: NA
V gene: TRBV24-1
J gene: TRBJ2-5
clone size: many
CDR3 protein: CATSVGGGETQYF
CDR3 DNA: TGTGCCACCAGTGTTGGGGGGGGCGAGACCCAGTACTTC

CDR3 length: 16
D gene: NA
V gene: TRBV11-1
J gene: TRBJ2-6
clone size: once
CDR3 protein: CASGDTVGSGANVLTF
CDR3 DNA: TGTGCCAGCGGGGACACGGTCGGCTCTGGGGCCAACGTCCTGACTTTC

CDR3 length: 14
D gene: NA
V gene: TRBV10-3
J gene: TRBJ2-7
clone size: NA
CDR3 protein: CAISEVGLSYEQYF
CDR3 DNA: TGTGCCATCAGTGAGGTCGGACTTAGCTACGAGCAGTACTTC

CDR3 length: 13
D gene: NA
V gene: TRBV2
J gene: TRBJ2-3
clone size: NA
CDR3 protein: CASSATVEGTQYF
CDR3 DNA: TGTGCCAGCAGTGCCACAGTTGAGGGTACGCAGTATTTT

CDR3 length: 15
D gene: TRBD1
V gene: TRBV5-8
J gene: TRBJ1-1
clone size: NA
CDR3 protein: CASSLAGTGNTEAFF
CDR3 DNA: TGTGCCAGCAGCCTAGCCGGGACAGGGAACACTGAAGCTTTCTTT

CDR3 length: 14
D gene: TRBD1
V gene: TRBV6-1
J gene: TRBJ2-7
clone size: NA
CDR3 protein: CASSEWTGNYEQYF
CDR3 DNA: TGTGCCAGCAGTGAATGGACAGGGAATTACGAGCAGTACTTC

CDR3 length: 12
D gene: NA
V gene: TRBV24-1
J gene: TRBJ1-6
clone size: NA
CDR3 protein: CATSDQGWPLHF
CDR3 DNA: TGTGCCACCAGTGACCAGGGTTGGCCCCTCCACTTT

CDR3 length: 12
D gene: TRBD1
V gene: TRBV19
J gene: TRBJ1-1
clone size: NA
CDR3 protein: CASSGQGTKAFF
CDR3 DNA: TGTGCCAGTAGCGGACAGGGGACAAAAGCTTTCTTT

CDR3 length: 15
D gene: TRBD1
V gene: TRBV19
J gene: TRBJ1-5
clone size: once
CDR3 protein: CASSITGTGRQPQHF
CDR3 DNA: TGTGCCAGTAGTATTACCGGGACAGGGAGGCAGCCCCAGCATTTT

CDR3 length: 16
D gene: TRBD1
V gene: TRBV6-5
J gene: TRBJ1-6
clone size: many
CDR3 protein: CASSYFGQGGSSPLHF
CDR3 DNA: TGTGCCAGCAGTTACTTTGGCCAGGGGGGGAGTTCACCCCTCCACTTT

CDR3 length: 14
D gene: NA
V gene: TRBV5-6
J gene: TRBJ2-5
clone size: many
CDR3 protein: CASSLATVKETQYF
CDR3 DNA: TGTGCCAGCAGCTTGGCAACAGTAAAAGAGACCCAGTACTTC

CDR3 length: 16
D gene: TRBD2
V gene: TRBV24-1
J gene: TRBJ2-2
clone size: few
CDR3 protein: CATSDHQGGDTGELFF
CDR3 DNA: TGTGCCACCAGTGACCACCAGGGAGGGGACACCGGGGAGCTGTTTTTT

CDR3 length: 15
D gene: TRBD2
V gene: TRBV19
J gene: TRBJ2-1
clone size: NA
CDR3 protein: CASSPLSGGYNEQFF
CDR3 DNA: TGTGCCAGTAGCCCCCTCTCGGGAGGATACAATGAGCAGTTCTTC

CDR3 length: 11
D gene: NA
V gene: TRBV19
J gene: TRBJ1-2
clone size: NA
CDR3 protein: CASRGSRGYTF
CDR3 DNA: TGTGCCAGTAGGGGGTCGAGGGGCTACACCTTC

CDR3 length: 15
D gene: TRBD1
V gene: TRBV10-3
J gene: TRBJ1-1
clone size: NA
CDR3 protein: CAIITGQGTNTEAFF
CDR3 DNA: TGTGCCATCATTACGGGACAGGGGACGAACACTGAAGCTTTCTTT

CDR3 length: 15
D gene: TRBD2
V gene: TRBV12-3/TRBV12-4
J gene: TRBJ2-5
clone size: many
CDR3 protein: CASRTTSGGQETQYF
CDR3 DNA: TGTGCCAGCAGGACGACTAGCGGAGGACAAGAGACCCAGTACTTC

CDR3 length: 15
D gene: NA
V gene: TRBV20-1
J gene: TRBJ2-3
clone size: NA
CDR3 protein: CSAKTSGSRTDTQYF
CDR3 DNA: TGCAGTGCTAAAACCTCAGGGTCCAGGACAGATACGCAGTATTTT

CDR3 length: 13
D gene: NA
V gene: TRBV7-2
J gene: TRBJ1-1
clone size: few
CDR3 protein: CASSFYEGTEAFF
CDR3 DNA: TGTGCCAGCAGCTTCTATGAGGGCACTGAAGCTTTCTTT

CDR3 length: 10
D gene: NA
V gene: TRBV10-3
J gene: TRBJ2-7
clone size: NA
CDR3 protein: CAISDGVSSF
CDR3 DNA: TGTGCCATCAGTGACGGGGTGTCTAGTTTC

CDR3 length: 12
D gene: TRBD1
V gene: TRBV10-3
J gene: TRBJ1-5
clone size: NA
CDR3 protein: CATRDSNQLQHF
CDR3 DNA: TGTGCCACCCGGGACAGCAATCAGCTCCAGCATTTT

CDR3 length: 16
D gene: TRBD2
V gene: TRBV7-6
J gene: TRBJ2-5
clone size: many
CDR3 protein: CASSLPTSGAVATQYF
CDR3 DNA: TGTGCCAGCAGCCTCCCGACTAGCGGGGCGGTGGCGACCCAGTACTTC

CDR3 length: 14
D gene: NA
V gene: TRBV11-1
J gene: TRBJ2-1
clone size: few
CDR3 protein: CASSLEGAGNEQFF
CDR3 DNA: TGTGCCAGCAGCTTAGAAGGGGCAGGTAATGAGCAGTTCTTC

CDR3 length: 12
D gene: TRBD1
V gene: TRBV7-2
J gene: TRBJ2-7
clone size: NA
CDR3 protein: CASSWTGSEQYF
CDR3 DNA: TGTGCCAGCAGCTGGACAGGGTCCGAGCAGTACTTC

CDR3 length: 15
D gene: TRBD1
V gene: TRBV7-8
J gene: TRBJ1-6
clone size: NA
CDR3 protein: CASSVRTGDNSPLHF
CDR3 DNA: TGTGCCAGCAGCGTGAGGACAGGGGATAATTCACCCCTCCACTTT

CDR3 length: 16
D gene: NA
V gene: TRBV11-2
J gene: TRBJ1-6
clone size: NA
CDR3 protein: CASSPREGRNNSPLHF
CDR3 DNA: TGTGCCAGCAGCCCTAGAGAGGGGCGGAATAATTCACCCCTCCACTTT

CDR3 length: 14
D gene: NA
V gene: TRBV6-4
J gene: TRBJ2-6
clone size: many
CDR3 protein: CASSHRSGANVLTF
CDR3 DNA: TGTGCCAGCAGTCACCGCTCTGGGGCCAACGTCCTGACTTTC

CDR3 length: 12
D gene: TRBD1
V gene: TRBV29-1
J gene: TRBJ2-5
clone size: NA
CDR3 protein: CSVGDRRETQYF
CDR3 DNA: TGCAGCGTTGGGGACAGGAGGGAGACCCAGTACTTC

CDR3 length: 14
D gene: TRBD1
V gene: TRBV5-1
J gene: TRBJ2-7
clone size: NA
CDR3 protein: CASSPGQGSLEQYF
CDR3 DNA: TGCGCCAGCAGCCCGGGACAGGGTTCACTCGAGCAGTACTTC

CDR3 length: 12
D gene: NA
V gene: TRBV24-1
J gene: TRBJ2-5
clone size: NA
CDR3 protein: CATSDFGETQYF
CDR3 DNA: TGTGCCACCAGTGATTTTGGGGAGACCCAGTACTTC

CDR3 length: 16
D gene: NA
V gene: TRBV4-3
J gene: TRBJ1-2
clone size: NA
CDR3 protein: CASSQVGRGLRDGYTF
CDR3 DNA: TGCGCCAGCAGCCAAGTTGGAAGGGGGTTGAGGGATGGCTACACCTTC

CDR3 length: 14
D gene: NA
V gene: TRBV7-9
J gene: TRBJ2-3
clone size: NA
CDR3 protein: CASSLGGAKDTQYF
CDR3 DNA: TGTGCCAGCAGCCTGGGGGGGGCGAAAGATACGCAGTATTTT

CDR3 length: 12
D gene: NA
V gene: TRBV19
J gene: TRBJ2-7
clone size: NA
CDR3 protein: CHSANRGGEQYF
CDR3 DNA: TGTCACAGTGCCAACAGGGGAGGGGAGCAGTACTTC

CDR3 length: 12
D gene: NA
V gene: TRBV7-2
J gene: TRBJ2-3
clone size: NA
CDR3 protein: CASSWSADTQYF
CDR3 DNA: TGTGCCAGCAGCTGGTCGGCAGATACGCAGTATTTT

CDR3 length: 13
D gene: NA
V gene: TRBV20-1
J gene: TRBJ2-3
clone size: NA
CDR3 protein: CSAETGDTDTQYF
CDR3 DNA: TGCAGTGCTGAGACTGGCGACACAGATACGCAGTATTTT

CDR3 length: 15
D gene: TRBD1
V gene: TRBV7-2
J gene: TRBJ2-7
clone size: NA
CDR3 protein: CASRPYGTGAYEQYF
CDR3 DNA: TGTGCCAGCAGACCTTACGGGACAGGGGCCTACGAGCAGTACTTC

CDR3 length: 15
D gene: NA
V gene: TRBV2
J gene: TRBJ1-4
clone size: NA
CDR3 protein: CASSEGQITNEKLFF
CDR3 DNA: TGTGCCAGCAGTGAAGGACAGATAACTAATGAAAAACTGTTTTTT

CDR3 length: 13
D gene: NA
V gene: TRBV10-3
J gene: TRBJ2-7
clone size: NA
CDR3 protein: CASAGQGPYEQYF
CDR3 DNA: TGTGCATCGGCGGGGCAGGGTCCCTACGAGCAGTACTTC

CDR3 length: 19
D gene: NA
V gene: TRBV12-3/TRBV12-4
J gene: TRBJ2-1
clone size: few
CDR3 protein: CASSLLTARWGASYNEQFF
CDR3 DNA: TGTGCCAGCAGTTTACTTACGGCGAGGTGGGGGGCTTCCTACAATGAGCAGTTCTTC

CDR3 length: 18
D gene: TRBD2
V gene: TRBV25-1
J gene: TRBJ2-5
clone size: NA
CDR3 protein: CASSQPTRTSGSQETQYF
CDR3 DNA: TGTGCCAGCAGCCAGCCTACTAGGACTAGCGGGAGTCAAGAGACCCAGTACTTC

CDR3 length: 17
D gene: TRBD2
V gene: TRBV15
J gene: TRBJ2-1
clone size: few
CDR3 protein: CATSRPSGPSSYNEQFF
CDR3 DNA: TGTGCCACCAGCAGACCTAGCGGTCCTAGCTCCTACAATGAGCAGTTCTTC

CDR3 length: 15
D gene: NA
V gene: TRBV4-1
J gene: TRBJ2-4
clone size: many
CDR3 protein: CASSQLGLAKNIQYF
CDR3 DNA: TGCGCCAGCAGCCAATTGGGGCTAGCCAAAAACATTCAGTACTTC